These T cell receptor beta chains were read from a single sample in a study of blood T cell repertoires in COVID-19. The assay was immunoSEQ multiplex PCR, and TCRdb's table has in-frame clones only and misses some. The sample holds fewer than 80,000 clones, 90% seen once. Material: peripheral blood. These receptors were taken from a man aged 50 to 60 with acute or convalescent COVID-19. CDR3s include the opening cysteine and the closing phenylalanine or tryptophan. Fields, in order: V gene, J gene, D gene, clone size, CDR3 DNA, CDR3 protein. D genes are given only for firm matches. A row's size may be missing; if present it is once, few, many or a size class.

>TRBV9|TRBJ2-7|TRBD2|-
TGTGCCAGCAGCGTAGAGACTAGCGGGAGTTACGAGCAGTACTTC
CASSVETSGSYEQYF
>TRBV5-1|TRBJ2-7|-|-
TGCGCCAGCAGCTTTCCCGCCTACGAGCAGTACTTC
CASSFPAYEQYF
>TRBV10-3|TRBJ2-1|TRBD2|-
TGTGCCATCGGGGCGCTAGCGGGGGTCTACAATGAGCAGTTCTTC
CAIGALAGVYNEQFF
>TRBV6-1|TRBJ2-1|TRBD2|-
TGTGCCAGCAGTGAAACCGGGACTAGCGGAGCGGAGCAGTTCTTC
CASSETGTSGAEQFF
>TRBV4-1|TRBJ2-3|TRBD2|once
TGCGCCAGCAGCTCCCCGACTAGCGGGCCATCCACAGATACGCAGTATTTT
CASSSPTSGPSTDTQYF
>TRBV12-3/TRBV12-4|TRBJ2-5|-|-
TGTGCCAGCAGCCACTTCCACCAAGAGACCCAGTACTTC
CASSHFHQETQYF
>TRBV7-9|TRBJ2-7|-|medium-sized
TGTGCCAGCAGCGACTCACAGGGATACGAGCAGTACTTC
CASSDSQGYEQYF
>TRBV7-8|TRBJ1-1|-|-
TGTGCCAGCAGCTTACTGAGCCAGGGGGCTTTCTTT
CASSLLSQGAFF
>TRBV19|TRBJ1-5|-|-
TGTGCCAGTAGTATAGATTGGCCAGGGGCCCAGCCCCAGCATTTT
CASSIDWPGAQPQHF
>TRBV4-1|TRBJ1-4|TRBD1|once
TGCGCCAGCAGGCCAGCAGGGGGTCGCGAAAAACTGTTTTTT
CASRPAGGREKLFF
>TRBV5-1|TRBJ1-3|-|-
TGCGCCAGCAGTCAACTTGGTAGTGGAAACACCATATATTTT
CASSQLGSGNTIYF
>TRBV6-4|TRBJ2-1|TRBD2|-
TGTGCCAGCAGTGAGGACGGGACTAGCGGCTACAATGAGCAGTTCTTC
CASSEDGTSGYNEQFF
>TRBV5-1|TRBJ2-7|-|-
TGCGCCAGCAGCTTGGAGGGGACATCAAACTACGAGCAGTACTTC
CASSLEGTSNYEQYF
>TRBV9|TRBJ2-7|-|-
TGTGCCAGCAGCGTAGCTGGGCACTACGAGCAGTACTTC
CASSVAGHYEQYF
>TRBV9|TRBJ2-5|TRBD2|-
TGTGCCAGCAGCGTACGGCCTAGCGGGAGAGGAGAGACCCAGTACTTC
CASSVRPSGRGETQYF
>TRBV5-1|TRBJ2-3|TRBD2|-
TGCGCCAGCAGCACTAGCGGGAGGGCCATAGATACGCAGTATTTT
CASSTSGRAIDTQYF
>TRBV5-1|TRBJ1-5|TRBD1|-
TGCGCCAGCAGCACCGGACAGGGGGATCAGCCCCAGCATTTT
CASSTGQGDQPQHF
>TRBV19|TRBJ1-5|TRBD1|-
TGTGCCAGTAGGGACAGGGGTGGTCAGCCCCAGCATTTT
CASRDRGGQPQHF
>TRBV11-2|TRBJ1-1|TRBD1|-
TGTGCCAGCAGCTTTGGGACAGGGTCCACTGAAGCTTTCTTT
CASSFGTGSTEAFF
>TRBV7-6|TRBJ1-1|-|-
TGTGCCAGCAGCTTATCAGGGGATAAGGCTGAAGCTTTCTTT
CASSLSGDKAEAFF
>TRBV4-1|TRBJ2-2|TRBD1|once
TGCGCCAGCAGCCAAAGACAGGGAACCGGGGAGCTGTTTTTT
CASSQRQGTGELFF
>TRBV5-4|TRBJ1-2|-|-
TGTGCCAGCAGCTTGGAGCAGGGTATAGCTAACTATGGCTACACCTTC
CASSLEQGIANYGYTF
>TRBV7-9|TRBJ2-3|TRBD2|-
TGTGCCAGCAGTCTCAATAGCGGGTACACAGATACGCAGTATTTT
CASSLNSGYTDTQYF
>TRBV12-3/TRBV12-4|TRBJ1-1|-|-
TGTGCCAGCAGTGGACTTAGGGACACTGAAGCTTTCTTT
CASSGLRDTEAFF
>TRBV3-1/TRBV3-2|TRBJ2-3|TRBD2|-
TGTGCCAGCAGCCAAGCACTAGCGGGAGCCAAGCCTAGGAAAAGCACAGATACGCAGTATTTT
CASSQALAGAKPRKSTDTQYF
>TRBV5-4|TRBJ2-2|-|-
TGTGCCAGCAGCTTGGACTTAGCGGAGAACACCGGGGAGCTGTTTTTT
CASSLDLAENTGELFF
>TRBV7-9|TRBJ2-7|TRBD2|-
TGTGCCAGCAGCTTACAGACTAGCGGGAGGGCCGGGAACGAGCAGTACTTC
CASSLQTSGRAGNEQYF
>TRBV25-1|TRBJ1-1|-|-
TGTGCCAGCAGGGAGGACACTGAAGCTTTCTTT
CASREDTEAFF
>TRBV7-9|TRBJ2-2|-|-
TGTGCCAGCACCCTATACACCGGGGAGCTGTTTTTT
CASTLYTGELFF
>TRBV18|TRBJ1-3|TRBD1|once
TGTGCCAGCTCACCTCCGGGACAGGGAAGGTCTGGAAACACCATATATTTT
CASSPPGQGRSGNTIYF
>TRBV2|TRBJ2-3|-|-
TGTGCCAGTTCGACGGGATACACAGATACGCAGTATTTT
CASSTGYTDTQYF
>TRBV5-1|TRBJ2-5|TRBD2|-
TGCGCCAGCAGCTCGGGAGGGGGAGGAGAGACCCAGTACTTC
CASSSGGGGETQYF
>TRBV9|TRBJ2-4|-|-
TGTGCCAGCAGCGTAGCACTCCCTTTAGCCAAAAACATTCAGTACTTC
CASSVALPLAKNIQYF
>TRBV11-3|TRBJ2-7|TRBD2|-
TGTGCCAGCAGCTTAACCGTCCTCGGGCGGGAGTATAGGTACGAGCAGTACTTC
CASSLTVLGREYRYEQYF
>TRBV6-5|TRBJ2-5|TRBD2|-
TGTGCCAGCAGTTACTCTCTAGCGGGGTACCAAGAGACCCAGTACTTC
CASSYSLAGYQETQYF
>TRBV7-8|TRBJ1-4|TRBD1|-
TGTGCCAGCAGCTCCTTGGACAGGGGCGGAAAACTGTTTTTT
CASSSLDRGGKLFF
>TRBV23-1|TRBJ1-5|TRBD1|-
TGCGCCAGCACCTCGATTTTACAGGGGTTACAGCCCCAGCATTTT
CASTSILQGLQPQHF
>TRBV12-3/TRBV12-4|TRBJ1-4|-|-
TGTGCCAGCAGCTCGAATGAAAAACTGTTTTTT
CASSSNEKLFF
>TRBV11-2|TRBJ2-7|TRBD2|-
TGTGCCAGCAGCCTCCAACTAGCGGAAGGTAGCGAGCAGTACTTC
CASSLQLAEGSEQYF
>TRBV5-1|TRBJ2-3|TRBD2|-
TGCGCCAGCAGCTTCGGGGGACTAGCGGGAGGGATAGGGCAGTATTTT
CASSFGGLAGGIGQYF